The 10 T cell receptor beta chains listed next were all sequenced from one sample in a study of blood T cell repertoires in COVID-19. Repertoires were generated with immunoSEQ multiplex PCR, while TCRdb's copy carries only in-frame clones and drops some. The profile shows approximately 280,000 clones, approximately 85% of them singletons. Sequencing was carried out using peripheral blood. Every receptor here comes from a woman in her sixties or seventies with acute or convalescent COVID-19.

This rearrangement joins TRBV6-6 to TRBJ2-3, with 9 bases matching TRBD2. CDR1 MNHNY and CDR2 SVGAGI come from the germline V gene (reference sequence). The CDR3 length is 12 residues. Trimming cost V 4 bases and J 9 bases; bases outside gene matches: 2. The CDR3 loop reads CASSSSGATQYF. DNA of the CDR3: TGTGCCAGCAGTTCTAGCGGGGCAACGCAGTATTTT.

The CDR3 nucleotides are TGTGCCAGCAGTGGACAGGGGACCGGGGAGCTGTTTTTT. This sequence encodes CASSGQGTGELFF. This sequence joins TRBV6-4 and TRBJ2-2, with TRBD1 identical over 8 bases. Trimming at V came to 4 bases and at J to 5 bases, leaving 0 bases not matched to a gene. The CDR3 runs to 13 residues. Germline V gives CDR1 MRHNA, CDR2 SNTAGT.

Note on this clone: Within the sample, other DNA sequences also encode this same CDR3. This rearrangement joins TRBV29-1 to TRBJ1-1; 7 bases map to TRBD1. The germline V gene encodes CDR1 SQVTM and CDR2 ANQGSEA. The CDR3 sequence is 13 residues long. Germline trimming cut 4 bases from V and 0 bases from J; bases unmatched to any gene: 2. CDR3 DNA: TGCAGCGTTGGACAGGGACTGAACACTGAAGCTTTCTTT. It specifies CSVGQGLNTEAFF.

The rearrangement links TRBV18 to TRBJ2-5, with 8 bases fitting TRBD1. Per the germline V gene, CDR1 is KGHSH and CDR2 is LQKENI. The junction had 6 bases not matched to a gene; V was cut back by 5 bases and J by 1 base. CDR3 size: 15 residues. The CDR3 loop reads CASSIQQGVQETQYF. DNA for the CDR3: TGTGCCAGCTCAATTCAACAGGGGGTCCAAGAGACCCAGTACTTC.

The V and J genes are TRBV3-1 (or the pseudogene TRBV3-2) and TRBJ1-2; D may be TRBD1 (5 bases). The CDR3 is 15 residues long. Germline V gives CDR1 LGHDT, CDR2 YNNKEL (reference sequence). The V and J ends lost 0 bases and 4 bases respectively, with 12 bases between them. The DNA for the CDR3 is TGTGCCAGCAGCCAAGAGAAGGGGCCTACCTATGGCTACACCTTC. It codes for CASSQEKGPTYGYTF.

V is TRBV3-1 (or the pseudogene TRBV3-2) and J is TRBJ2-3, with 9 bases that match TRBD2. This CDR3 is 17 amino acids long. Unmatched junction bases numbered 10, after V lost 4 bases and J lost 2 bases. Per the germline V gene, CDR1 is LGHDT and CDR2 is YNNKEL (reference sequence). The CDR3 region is CASSRMGSGGNTDTQYF. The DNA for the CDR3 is TGTGCCAGCAGCCGAATGGGTAGCGGGGGCAACACAGATACGCAGTATTTT.

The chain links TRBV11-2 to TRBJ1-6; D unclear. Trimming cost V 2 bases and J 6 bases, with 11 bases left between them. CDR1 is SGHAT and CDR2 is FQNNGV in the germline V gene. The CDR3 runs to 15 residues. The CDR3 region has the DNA TGTGCCAGCAGCTTAAGGTCAGGTCGTAATTCACCCCTCCACTTT. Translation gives CASSLRSGRNSPLHF.

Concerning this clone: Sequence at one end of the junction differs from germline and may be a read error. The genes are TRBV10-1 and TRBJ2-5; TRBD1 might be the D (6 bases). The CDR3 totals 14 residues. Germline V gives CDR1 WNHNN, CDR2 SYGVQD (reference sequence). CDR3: CASSPTGIQESQYF. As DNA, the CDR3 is TGCGCCAGCAGTCCGACAGGAATCCAAGAGTCCCAGTACTTC.

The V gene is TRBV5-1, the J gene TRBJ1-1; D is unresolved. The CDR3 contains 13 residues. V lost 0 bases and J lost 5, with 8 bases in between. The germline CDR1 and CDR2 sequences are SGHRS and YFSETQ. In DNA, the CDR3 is TGCGCCAGCAGCTTGGACAGAAGAACTGAAGCTTTCTTT. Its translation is CASSLDRRTEAFF.

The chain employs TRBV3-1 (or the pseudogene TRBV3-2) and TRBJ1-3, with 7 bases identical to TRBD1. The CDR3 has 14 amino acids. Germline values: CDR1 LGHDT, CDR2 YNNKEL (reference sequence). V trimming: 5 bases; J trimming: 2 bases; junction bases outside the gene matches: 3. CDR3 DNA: TGTGCCAGCAGCTCAGGGGGAACTGGAAACACCATATATTTT. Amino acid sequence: CASSSGGTGNTIYF.